This T cell receptor (beta chain) originates from a study of blood T cell repertoires in COVID-19. On the study more broadly: Samples of COVID-19 (acute and convalescent) were obtained from the United States, Italy and Spain.

As handled by the study authors: Scientists estimated how many nucleated cells there were by amplifying reference gene primers. Libraries were prepared by immunoSEQ multiplex PCR; TCRdb keeps only in-frame clonotypes and omits some of them. That table supplies the V and J calls and clone size; D and trimming were determined from the DNA. The repertoire holds about 350,000 clones, with 88% as singletons. Trimming pared 7 bases from V and 7 bases from J, leaving 28 bases between. The CDR3 loop spans 17 amino acids. Germline CDR1 and CDR2: MDHEN and SYDVKM. The sequencing input was PBMCs or T cells enriched from blood (not recorded which). The origin of this receptor is a woman in her twenties or thirties who had been exposed to COVID-19. The rearrangement uses TRBV28 and TRBJ1-2, with a weak D call TRBD1 (6 bases). The CDR3 DNA follows: TGTGCCAGCACATCAGGGGAAGGTAGTATTCCTCGTGGTGGCTACACCTTC. Translated: CASTSGEGSIPRGGYTF.